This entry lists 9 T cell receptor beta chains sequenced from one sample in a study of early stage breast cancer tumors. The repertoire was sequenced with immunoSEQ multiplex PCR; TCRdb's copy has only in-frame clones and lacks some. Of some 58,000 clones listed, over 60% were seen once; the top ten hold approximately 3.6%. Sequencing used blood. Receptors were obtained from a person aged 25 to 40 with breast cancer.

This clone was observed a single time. DNA for the CDR3: TGTGCCAGTAGTTTAGGAGGTTCACCCCTCCACTTT. The encoded protein is CASSLGGSPLHF. This chain uses TRBV19 with TRBJ1-6; D is unresolved. Germline assignment: CDR1 LNHDA and CDR2 SQIVND (reference sequence). The CDR3 has 12 amino acids. V was cut by 5 bases and J by 9 bases, with 8 bases left in between.

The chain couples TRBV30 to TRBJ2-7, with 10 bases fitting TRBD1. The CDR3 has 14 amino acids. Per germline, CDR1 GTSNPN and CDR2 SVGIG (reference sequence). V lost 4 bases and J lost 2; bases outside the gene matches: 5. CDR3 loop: CAWNADRGAYEQYF. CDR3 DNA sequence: TGTGCCTGGAACGCGGACAGGGGGGCCTACGAGCAGTACTTC.

This chain's CDR3 is CASRGTGVMNTGELFF. For the CDR3, the DNA is TGTGCCAGCAGGGGGACAGGGGTGATGAACACCGGGGAGCTGTTTTTT. The rearrangement uses TRBV27 and TRBJ2-2; 10 bases are shared with TRBD1. With 6 bases clipped from V and 1 base from J, the junction kept 5 bases outside the gene matches. Germline loops: CDR1 MNHEY, CDR2 SMNVEV (reference sequence). The CDR3 is made up of 16 amino acids.

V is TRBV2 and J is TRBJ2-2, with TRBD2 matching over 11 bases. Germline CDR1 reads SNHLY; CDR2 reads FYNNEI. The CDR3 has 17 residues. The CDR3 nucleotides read TGTTGCGCATCGAGGATACTAGCGGGAGTAGGGACCGGGGAGCTGTTTTTT. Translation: CCASRILAGVGTGELFF. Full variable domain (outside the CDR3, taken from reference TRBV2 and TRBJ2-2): EPEVTQTPSHQVTQMGQEVILRCVPISNHLYFYWYRQILGQKVEFLVSFYNNEISEKSEIFDDQFSVERPDGSNFTLKIRSTKLEDSAMYFCCASRILAGVGTGELFFGEGSRLTVL.

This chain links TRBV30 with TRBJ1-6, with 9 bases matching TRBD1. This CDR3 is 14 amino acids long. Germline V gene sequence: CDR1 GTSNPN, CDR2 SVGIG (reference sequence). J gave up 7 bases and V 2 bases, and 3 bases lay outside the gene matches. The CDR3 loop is CAWSKGQGNSPLHF. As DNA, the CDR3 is TGTGCCTGGAGTAAGGGACAGGGAAATTCACCCCTCCACTTT.

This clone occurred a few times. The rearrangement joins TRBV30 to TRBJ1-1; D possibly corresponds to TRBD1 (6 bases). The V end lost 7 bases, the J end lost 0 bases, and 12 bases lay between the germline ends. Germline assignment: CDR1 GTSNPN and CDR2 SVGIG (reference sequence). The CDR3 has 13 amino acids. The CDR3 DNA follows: TGTGCCTTTGCAGGACAGCTGAACACTGAAGCTTTCTTT. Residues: CAFAGQLNTEAFF.

CDR3 sequence: CASSGASHTNTGELFF. The DNA of the CDR3 is TGTGCCAGCAGTGGAGCGAGTCACACGAACACCGGGGAGCTGTTTTTT. This sequence joins TRBV6-1 and TRBJ2-2; D is undetermined. CDR1 and CDR2 from the germline V gene are MNHNS and SASEGT. V lost 4 bases to trimming and J lost 0 bases, with 12 bases between them. The CDR3 contains 16 residues.

CDR3 bases: TGTGCCAGCAGCTTCGGAGCTACCTACGAGCAGTACTTC. This encodes CASSFGATYEQYF. The chain is built from TRBV7-6 and TRBJ2-7, with D unclear. The CDR3 runs 13 residues. CDR1 and CDR2 (germline): SGHVS, FNYEAQ. Trimming left V 3 bases short and J 2 bases short, with 8 bases between.

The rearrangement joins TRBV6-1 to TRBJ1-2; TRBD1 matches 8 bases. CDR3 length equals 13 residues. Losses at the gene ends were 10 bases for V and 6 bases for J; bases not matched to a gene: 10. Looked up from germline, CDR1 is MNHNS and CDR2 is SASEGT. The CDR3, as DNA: TGTGCCACCCCTCCCGGACAGGGCGATGGCTACACCTTC. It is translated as CATPPGQGDGYTF.